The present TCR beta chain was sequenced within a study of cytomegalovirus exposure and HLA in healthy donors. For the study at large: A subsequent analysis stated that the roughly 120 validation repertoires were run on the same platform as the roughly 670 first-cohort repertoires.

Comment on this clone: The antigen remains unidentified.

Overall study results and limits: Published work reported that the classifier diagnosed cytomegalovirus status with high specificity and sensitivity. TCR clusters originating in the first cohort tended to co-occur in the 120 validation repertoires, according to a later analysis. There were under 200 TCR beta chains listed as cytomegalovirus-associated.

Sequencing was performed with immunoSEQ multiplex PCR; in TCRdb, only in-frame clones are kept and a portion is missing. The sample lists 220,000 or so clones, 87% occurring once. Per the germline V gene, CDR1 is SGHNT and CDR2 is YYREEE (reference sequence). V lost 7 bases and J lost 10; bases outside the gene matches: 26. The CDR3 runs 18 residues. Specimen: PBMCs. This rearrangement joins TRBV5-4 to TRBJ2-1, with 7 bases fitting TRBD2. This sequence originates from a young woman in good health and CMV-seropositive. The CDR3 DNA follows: TGTGCCAGCTCCCTGGAGGCCAGCGGGGAGCCAATGGCGAGGGAGCAGTTCTTC. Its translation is CASSLEASGEPMAREQFF.